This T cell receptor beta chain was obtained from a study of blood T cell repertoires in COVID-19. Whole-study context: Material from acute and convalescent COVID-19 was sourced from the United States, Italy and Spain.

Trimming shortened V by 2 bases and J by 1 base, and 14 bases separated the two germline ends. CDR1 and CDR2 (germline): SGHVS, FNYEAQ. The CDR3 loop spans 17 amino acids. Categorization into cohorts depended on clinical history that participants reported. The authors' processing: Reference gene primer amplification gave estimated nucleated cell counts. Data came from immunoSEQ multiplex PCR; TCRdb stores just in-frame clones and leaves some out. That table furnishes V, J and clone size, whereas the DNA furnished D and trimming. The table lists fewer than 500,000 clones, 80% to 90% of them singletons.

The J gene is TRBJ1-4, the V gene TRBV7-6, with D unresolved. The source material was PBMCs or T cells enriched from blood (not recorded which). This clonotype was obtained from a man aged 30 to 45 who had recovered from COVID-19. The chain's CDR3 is CASSLPKSLGTNEKLFF. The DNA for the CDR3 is TGTGCCAGCAGCTTACCCAAGTCACTCGGAACTAATGAAAAACTGTTTTTT.